The 22 T cell receptor beta chains below all came from one sample that was sequenced in a study of cytomegalovirus exposure and HLA in healthy donors. TCRdb's copy holds only in-frame clones and misses some; the assay was immunoSEQ multiplex PCR. The repertoire holds roughly 120,000 clones, with around 88% as singletons. What was sequenced was PBMCs. All receptors come from a man aged 18 to 30 in good health and CMV-seronegative.

The rearrangement uses TRBV29-1 and TRBJ2-1, with 11 bases fitting TRBD2. Germline V gene data show CDR1 as SQVTM and CDR2 as ANQGSEA. There are 14 residues in the CDR3. V shed 6 bases, J shed 7 bases, and the junction held 8 bases outside the gene matches. CDR3 coding DNA: TGCAGCGTGGGTACTAGCGGGAGTTTGAATGAGCAGTTCTTC. This encodes CSVGTSGSLNEQFF.

The V call is TRBV5-1, the J call TRBJ1-1; the D gene is possibly TRBD1 (5 bases). The CDR3 covers 13 residues. The V end lost 5 bases, the J end lost 2 bases, and 10 bases lay between the germline ends. Germline values: CDR1 SGHRS, CDR2 YFSETQ. Written as DNA, the CDR3 is TGCGCCAGCAGGGGCAGGGCTAACACTGAAGCTTTCTTT. This encodes CASRGRANTEAFF.

The chain couples TRBV4-3 to TRBJ2-7; weak D call: TRBD1 (6 bases). This CDR3 has 14 amino acids. Deletions cut 4 bases from V and 4 bases from J, with 14 bases between. CDR1 and CDR2 from the germline V gene are LGHNA and YSLEER. CDR3 bases: TGCGCCAGCAGCCGAGGGGGTTTCGGGTACGAGCAGTACTTC. This translates into CASSRGGFGYEQYF.

CDR3 residues: CASSRIYDNEQFF. The CDR3, as DNA: TGCGCCAGCAGCCGAATCTATGACAATGAGCAGTTCTTC. The genes are TRBV4-1 and TRBJ2-1, with no clear D. Germline V gene lookup returns CDR1 MGHRA and CDR2 YSYEKL. This CDR3 comprises 13 residues. V dropped 4 bases and J dropped 5 bases, with 9 bases sitting between them.

This chain joins TRBV28 and TRBJ2-7; D perhaps matches TRBD2 (6 bases). V lost 6 bases to trimming and J lost 1 base, with 16 bases between them. This CDR3 is built from 15 residues. Germline lookup yields CDR1 MDHEN and CDR2 SYDVKM. DNA for the CDR3: TGTGCCAGCAGCACCCTAGGAGGGCCTTCCTACGAGCAGTACTTC. This translates into CASSTLGGPSYEQYF.

This chain joins TRBV18 and TRBJ2-7; possibly TRBD1 for D (7 bases). This CDR3 comprises 17 residues. V was shortened by 6 bases and J by 0 bases, with 21 bases between the two germline ends. Germline CDR1 reads KGHSH; CDR2 reads LQKENI. CDR3 region: CASSGQARGESSYEQYF. CDR3 in DNA: TGTGCCAGCTCTGGACAGGCCAGGGGGGAGAGCTCCTACGAGCAGTACTTC. Full variable domain (outside the CDR3, taken from reference TRBV18 and TRBJ2-7): NAGVMQNPRHLVRRRGQEARLRCSPMKGHSHVYWYRQLPEEGLKFMVYLQKENIIDESGMPKERFSAEFPKEGPSILRIQQVVRGDSAAYFCASSGQARGESSYEQYFGPGTRLTVT.

The chain combines TRBV11-2 with TRBJ2-3, with D perhaps TRBD2 (5 bases). This CDR3 is 11 amino acids long. Trimming cost V 5 bases and J 9 bases, with 9 bases left between them. Looked up from germline, CDR1 is SGHAT and CDR2 is FQNNGV. The CDR3 DNA reads as TGTGCCAGCAGCCCAACTAGGACGCAGTATTTT. Its translation is CASSPTRTQYF. The entire variable domain, with the rest obtained from reference TRBV11-2 and TRBJ2-3, is as follows: EAGVAQSPRYKIIEKRQSVAFWCNPISGHATLYWYQQILGQGPKLLIQFQNNGVVDDSQLPKDRFSAERLKGVDSTLKIQPAKLEDSAVYLCASSPTRTQYFGPGTRLTVL.

The CDR3 loop reads CASSTRGTSGSRYEQFF. CDR3 nucleotides: TGTGCCAGCAGCACCCGAGGGACTAGCGGGAGTAGGTATGAGCAGTTCTTC. The rearrangement links TRBV7-9 to TRBJ2-1; 14 positions match TRBD2. This CDR3 is 17 amino acids long. Germline V gene lookup returns CDR1 SEHNR and CDR2 FQNEAQ (reference sequence). The junction had 11 bases not matched to a gene; V was cut back by 5 bases and J by 8 bases. The variable domain in full, completed from reference TRBV7-9 and TRBJ2-1, reads DTGVSQNPRHKITKRGQNVTFRCDPISEHNRLYWYRQTLGQGPEFLTYFQNEAQLEKSRLLSDRFSAERPKGSFSTLEIQRTEQGDSAMYLCASSTRGTSGSRYEQFFGPGTRLTVL.

This clone was detected only once. The chain couples TRBV7-8 to TRBJ2-6, with a possible D match to TRBD2 (6 bases). V was trimmed by 3 bases and J by 1 base, leaving 10 bases between them. There are 16 residues in the CDR3. Looked up from germline, CDR1 is SGHVS and CDR2 is FQNEAQ. Here the CDR3 reads CASSFLRGSGANVLTF. CDR3 coding DNA: TGTGCCAGCAGCTTTCTCCGGGGGTCTGGGGCCAACGTCCTGACTTTC.

This clone showed up just once. This chain connects TRBV4-1 to TRBJ2-7, with 8 bases aligning to TRBD1. The CDR3 spans 16 residues. Trimming removed 1 base from V and 3 bases from J; junction bases left unmatched: 8. CDR1 and CDR2 from the germline V gene are MGHRA and YSYEKL. CDR3 residues: CASSQAVGTGVYEQYF. The CDR3 DNA follows: TGCGCCAGCAGCCAAGCGGTCGGGACAGGTGTCTACGAGCAGTACTTC.

V and J are TRBV7-9 and TRBJ2-7, with D perhaps TRBD2 (6 bases). The germline gives CDR1 SEHNR, CDR2 FQNEAQ (reference sequence). CDR3 length: 16 residues. V shed 4 bases and J shed 5 bases, with 21 bases lying between them. CDR3 DNA sequence: TGTGCCAGCAGCTCCGGGACTCCAAGAGGTGTCCACGAGCAGTACTTC. It encodes CASSSGTPRGVHEQYF.

V and J are TRBV4-1 and TRBJ1-2; D call uncertain. This CDR3 has 13 residues. V lost 0 bases and J lost 14, with 16 bases in between. Germline V lookup: CDR1 MGHRA, CDR2 YSYEKL. CDR3 sequence (DNA): TGCGCCAGCAGCCAAGATCTGGCGGCCCTGGAGACCTTC. Translated, it gives CASSQDLAALETF.

V gene TRBV30 combines with J gene TRBJ1-5; D is possibly TRBD1 (6 bases). Per the germline V gene, CDR1 is GTSNPN and CDR2 is SVGIG (reference sequence). Trimming shortened V by 5 bases and J by 6 bases, and 17 bases separated the two germline ends. The CDR3 spans 14 residues. The CDR3 DNA sequence: TGTGCCTGGGGGCCAAACAGGGCCCGTCAGCCCCAGCATTTT. This translates into CAWGPNRARQPQHF.

The chain is built from TRBV29-1 and TRBJ2-1, with 10 bases matching TRBD2. V trimming: 6 bases; J trimming: 5 bases; junction bases outside the gene matches: 10. The V gene's germline CDR1 is SQVTM and CDR2 ANQGSEA. The length of the CDR3 is 15 residues. The CDR3 is CSVAPRTSGNNEQFF. The CDR3 nucleotides are TGCAGCGTCGCCCCACGGACTAGCGGAAACAATGAGCAGTTCTTC.

The chain recombines TRBV28 with TRBJ2-6, with D unresolved. Germline CDR1 is MDHEN and CDR2 is SYDVKM. Trimming took off 3 bases at V and 0 bases at J, with 9 bases between the two ends. The CDR3 has 16 amino acids. The CDR3 coding sequence is TGTGCCAGCAGTTTTGCGGTCCGCTCTGGGGCCAACGTCCTGACTTTC. This encodes CASSFAVRSGANVLTF. Looking up the rest from reference TRBV28 and TRBJ2-6 gives the full variable domain: DVKVTQSSRYLVKRTGEKVFLECVQDMDHENMFWYRQDPGLGLRLIYFSYDVKMKEKGDIPEGYSVSREKKERFSLILESASTNQTSMYLCASSFAVRSGANVLTFGAGSRLTVL.

The DNA of the CDR3 is TGTGCCAGCAGCTTAGCCGGGACAGCGACCTACGAGCAGTACTTC. The encoded protein is CASSLAGTATYEQYF. The chain uses TRBV7-2 and TRBJ2-7; TRBD1 matches 7 bases. With V trimmed by 0 bases and J by 2 bases, 4 bases remained unmatched. The V gene's germline CDR1 is SGHTA and CDR2 FQGNSA. This CDR3 has 15 residues. Based on the CDR3 plus reference TRBV7-2 and TRBJ2-7, the full variable domain is GAGVSQSPSNKVTEKGKDVELRCDPISGHTALYWYRQSLGQGLEFLIYFQGNSAPDKSGLPSDRFSAERTGGSVSTLTIQRTQQEDSAVYLCASSLAGTATYEQYFGPGTRLTVT.

This chain connects TRBV5-6 to TRBJ2-3; D remains ambiguous. Germline CDR1 SGHDT, CDR2 YYEEEE. This CDR3 region has 13 residues. V was pared by 4 bases and J by 7 bases, with 13 bases between. The CDR3 loop reads CASSIGRGYTQYF. CDR3 bases: TGTGCCAGCAGCATTGGCAGAGGCTATACGCAGTATTTT. Drawing the rest from reference TRBV5-6 and TRBJ2-3, the complete variable domain is DAGVTQSPTHLIKTRGQQVTLRCSPKSGHDTVSWYQQALGQGPQFIFQYYEEEERQRGNFPDRFSGHQFPNYSSELNVNALLLGDSALYLCASSIGRGYTQYFGPGTRLTVL.

This chain links TRBV2 with TRBJ2-7; 11 positions agree with TRBD1. The length of the CDR3 is 14 residues. Trimming took 6 bases from V and 7 from J; bases not matched to a gene: 8. Germline CDR1 is SNHLY and CDR2 is FYNNEI. DNA of the CDR3: TGTGCCAGCAGAGGGACAGGGGGAGAATCGGAGCAGTACTTC. Amino acids: CASRGTGGESEQYF.

The V call is TRBV6-5, the J call TRBJ2-1; 7 bases fit TRBD1. The trim removed 4 bases at V and 0 bases at J, leaving 6 bases unmatched. The CDR3 runs 16 residues. Germline values: CDR1 MNHEY, CDR2 SVGAGI. CDR3 in amino acids: CASSSGQVSSYNEQFF. CDR3 nucleotides: TGTGCCAGCAGTTCCGGACAGGTGAGCTCCTACAATGAGCAGTTCTTC.

The gene calls are TRBV5-4 and TRBJ2-7, with TRBD1 identical over 10 bases. Germline CDR1 is SGHNT and CDR2 is YYREEE (reference sequence). V gave up 4 bases and J gave up 0 bases; unmatched junction bases: 4. The CDR3 is 15 amino acids. The CDR3 DNA reads TGTGCCAGCAGCCAGGGACAGGGGAGCTCCTACGAGCAGTACTTC. Translation: CASSQGQGSSYEQYF.

This sequence joins TRBV25-1 and TRBJ1-6; the D is unclear. The V end lost 3 bases, the J end lost 10 bases, and 13 bases lay between the germline ends. This CDR3 is built from 14 residues. Germline assignment: CDR1 MGHDK and CDR2 SYGVNS. As DNA, the CDR3 is TGTGCCAGCAGTGAGAGGAATTCCGCCTCACCCCTCCACTTT. Translated, it gives CASSERNSASPLHF.

This chain joins TRBV4-1 and TRBJ2-3; no clear D. CDR3 length: 15 residues. With 1 base removed from V and 4 bases from J, the gap between germline ends came to 12 bases. Germline lookup yields CDR1 MGHRA and CDR2 YSYEKL. In DNA, the CDR3 is TGCGCCAGCAGCCAAGTTGGCCTAGAAGCAGATACGCAGTATTTT. This sequence encodes CASSQVGLEADTQYF.